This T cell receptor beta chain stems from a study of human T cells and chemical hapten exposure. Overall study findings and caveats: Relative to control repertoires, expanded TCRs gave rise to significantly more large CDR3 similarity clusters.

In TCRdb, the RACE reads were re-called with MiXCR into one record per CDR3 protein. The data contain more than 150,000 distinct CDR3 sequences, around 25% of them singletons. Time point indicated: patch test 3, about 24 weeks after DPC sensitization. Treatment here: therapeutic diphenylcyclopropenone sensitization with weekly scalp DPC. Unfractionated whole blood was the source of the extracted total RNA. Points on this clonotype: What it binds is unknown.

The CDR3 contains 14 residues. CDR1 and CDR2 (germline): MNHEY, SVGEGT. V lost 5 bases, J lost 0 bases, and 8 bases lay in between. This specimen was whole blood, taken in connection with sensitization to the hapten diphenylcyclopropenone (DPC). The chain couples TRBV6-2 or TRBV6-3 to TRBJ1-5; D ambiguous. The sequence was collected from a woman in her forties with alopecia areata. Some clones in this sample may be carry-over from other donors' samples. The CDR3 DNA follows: TGTGCCAGCAGTCGCAGCGGTAGCAATCAGCCCCAGCATTTT. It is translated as CASSRSGSNQPQHF.